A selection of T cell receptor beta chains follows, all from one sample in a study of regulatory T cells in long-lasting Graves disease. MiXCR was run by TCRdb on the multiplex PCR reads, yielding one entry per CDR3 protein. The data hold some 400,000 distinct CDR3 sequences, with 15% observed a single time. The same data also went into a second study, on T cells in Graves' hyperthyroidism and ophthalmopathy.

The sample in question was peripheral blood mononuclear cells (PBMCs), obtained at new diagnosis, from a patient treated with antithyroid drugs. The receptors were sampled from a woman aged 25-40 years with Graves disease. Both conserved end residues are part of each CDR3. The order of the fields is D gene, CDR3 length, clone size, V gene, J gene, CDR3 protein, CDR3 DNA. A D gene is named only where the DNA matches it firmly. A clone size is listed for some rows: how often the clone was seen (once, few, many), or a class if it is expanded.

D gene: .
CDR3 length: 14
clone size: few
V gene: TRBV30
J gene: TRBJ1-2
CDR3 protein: CAWSVTRVGYGYTF
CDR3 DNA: TGTGCCTGGAGTGTAACTAGGGTAGGCTATGGCTACACCTTC

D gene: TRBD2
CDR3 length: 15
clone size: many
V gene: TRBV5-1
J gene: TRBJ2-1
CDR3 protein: CASSSGLAGSNEQFF
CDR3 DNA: TGTGCCAGCAGCTCGGGACTAGCGGGCAGCAATGAGCAGTTCTTC

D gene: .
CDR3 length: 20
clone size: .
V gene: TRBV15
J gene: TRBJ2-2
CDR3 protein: CATSRAKLVPSVANTGELFF
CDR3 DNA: TGTGCCACCAGCAGGGCAAAACTAGTTCCGTCCGTCGCCAACACCGGGGAGCTGTTTTTT

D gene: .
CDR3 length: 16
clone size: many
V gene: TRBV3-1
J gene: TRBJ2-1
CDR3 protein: CASSQGGVLSYNEQFF
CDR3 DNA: TGTGCCAGCAGCCAAGGTGGGGTCCTCTCCTACAATGAGCAGTTCTTC

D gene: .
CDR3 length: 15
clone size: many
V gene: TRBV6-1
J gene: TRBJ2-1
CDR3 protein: CASSAPSTSWYEQFF
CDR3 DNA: TGTGCCAGCAGTGCTCCATCAACTAGTTGGTATGAGCAGTTCTTC

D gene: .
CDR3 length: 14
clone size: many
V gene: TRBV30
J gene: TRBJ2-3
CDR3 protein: CAWNWQSHTDTQYF
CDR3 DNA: TGTGCCTGGAACTGGCAGAGTCACACAGATACGCAGTATTTT

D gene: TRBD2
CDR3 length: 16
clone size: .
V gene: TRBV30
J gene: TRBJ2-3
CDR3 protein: CAWSEGTSGVTDTQYF
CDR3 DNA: TGTGCCTGGAGTGAAGGGACTAGCGGGGTCACAGATACGCAGTATTTT

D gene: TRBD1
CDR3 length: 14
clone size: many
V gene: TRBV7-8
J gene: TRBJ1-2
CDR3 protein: CASSLAGQGYGYTF
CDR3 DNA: TGTGCCAGCAGCTTAGCGGGACAGGGCTATGGCTACACCTTC

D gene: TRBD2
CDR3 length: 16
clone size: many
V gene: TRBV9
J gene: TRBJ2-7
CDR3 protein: CASSVEAIAGAYEQYF
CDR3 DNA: TGTGCCAGCAGCGTCGAGGCAATAGCGGGAGCCTACGAGCAGTACTTC

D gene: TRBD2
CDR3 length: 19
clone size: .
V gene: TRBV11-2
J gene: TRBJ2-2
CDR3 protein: CASSFASSGAGGVDGELFF
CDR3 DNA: TGTGCCAGCAGCTTCGCCTCCTCGGGGGCGGGAGGAGTGGACGGGGAGCTGTTTTTT

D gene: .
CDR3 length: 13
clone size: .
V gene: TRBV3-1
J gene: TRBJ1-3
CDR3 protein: CASSQVSGNTIYF
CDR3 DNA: TGTGCCAGCAGCCAAGTATCCGGAAACACCATATATTTT

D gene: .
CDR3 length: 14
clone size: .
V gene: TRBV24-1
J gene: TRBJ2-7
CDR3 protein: CATSDPTRNYEQYF
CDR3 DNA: TGTGCCACCAGTGACCCTACTAGGAACTACGAGCAGTACTTC

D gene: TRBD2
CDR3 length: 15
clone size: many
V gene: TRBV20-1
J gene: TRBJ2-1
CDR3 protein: CSATQGTSGSNEQFF
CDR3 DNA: TGCAGTGCTACGCAAGGGACTAGCGGGAGCAATGAGCAGTTCTTC

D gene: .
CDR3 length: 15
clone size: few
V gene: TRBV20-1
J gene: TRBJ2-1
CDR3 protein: CSARLSVSRKNEQFF
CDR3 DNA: TGCAGTGCTAGGTTAAGCGTATCACGTAAAAATGAGCAGTTCTTC

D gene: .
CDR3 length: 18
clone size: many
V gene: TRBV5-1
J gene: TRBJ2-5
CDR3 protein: CASSLAILPGDRKETQYF
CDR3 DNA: TGCGCCAGCAGCTTGGCCATCTTACCCGGAGACAGGAAGGAGACCCAGTACTTC

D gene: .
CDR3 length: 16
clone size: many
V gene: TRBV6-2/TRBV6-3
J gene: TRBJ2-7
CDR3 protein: CASSTPRIAGGGEQYF
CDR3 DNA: TGTGCCAGCAGTACCCCCCGGATAGCCGGAGGCGGCGAGCAGTACTTC

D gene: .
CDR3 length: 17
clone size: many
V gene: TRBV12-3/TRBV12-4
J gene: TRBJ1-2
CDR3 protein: CASSPFQGSTLDYGYTF
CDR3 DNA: TGTGCCAGCAGTCCCTTCCAGGGGTCGACGCTTGACTATGGCTACACCTTC

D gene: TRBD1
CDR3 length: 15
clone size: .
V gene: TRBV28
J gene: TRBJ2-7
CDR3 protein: CASTPGGREAGEQYF
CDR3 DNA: TGTGCCAGCACACCAGGGGGCAGAGAGGCAGGCGAGCAGTACTTC

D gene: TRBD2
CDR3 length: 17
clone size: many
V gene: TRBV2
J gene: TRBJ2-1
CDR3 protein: CASSDASGRANRNEQFF
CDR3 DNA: TGTGCCAGCAGTGATGCTAGCGGGAGGGCCAATCGCAATGAGCAGTTCTTC

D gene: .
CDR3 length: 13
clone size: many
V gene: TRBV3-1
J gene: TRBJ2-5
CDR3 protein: CASQTGSIQTQYF
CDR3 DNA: TGTGCCAGCCAAACCGGGTCCATCCAAACCCAGTACTTC

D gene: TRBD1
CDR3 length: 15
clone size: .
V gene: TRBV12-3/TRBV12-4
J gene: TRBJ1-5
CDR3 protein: CASSRAGGGNQPQHF
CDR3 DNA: TGTGCCAGCAGTCGAGCAGGGGGAGGCAATCAGCCCCAGCATTTT

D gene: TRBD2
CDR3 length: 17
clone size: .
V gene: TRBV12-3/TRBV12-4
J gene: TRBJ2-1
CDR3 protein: CASIKRGLAGETNEQFF
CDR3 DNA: TGTGCCAGCATTAAGCGGGGGCTAGCGGGAGAAACCAATGAGCAGTTCTTC

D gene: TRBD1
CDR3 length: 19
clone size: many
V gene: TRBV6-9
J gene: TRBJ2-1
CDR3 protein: CSQDRDNVGTREWGDEQFF
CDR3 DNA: TGTTCTCAGGACAGGGATAACGTGGGGACACGGGAGTGGGGGGATGAGCAGTTCTTC

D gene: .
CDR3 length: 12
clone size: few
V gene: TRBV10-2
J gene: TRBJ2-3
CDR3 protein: CASLYSTDTQYF
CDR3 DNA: TGCGCCAGCCTTTATAGCACAGATACGCAGTATTTT

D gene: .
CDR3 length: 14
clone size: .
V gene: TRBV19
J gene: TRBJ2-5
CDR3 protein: CASSMGGRQETQYF
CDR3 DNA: TGTGCCAGTAGTATGGGAGGCAGGCAAGAGACCCAGTACTTC

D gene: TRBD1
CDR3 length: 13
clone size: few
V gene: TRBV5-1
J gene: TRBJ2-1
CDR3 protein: CASRTGGLDEQFF
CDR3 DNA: TGCGCCAGCCGGACAGGGGGCCTCGATGAGCAGTTCTTC

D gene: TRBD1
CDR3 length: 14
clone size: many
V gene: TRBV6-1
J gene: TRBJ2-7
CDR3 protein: CASSIRQGTYEQYF
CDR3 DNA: TGTGCCAGCAGTATTAGACAGGGGACCTACGAGCAGTACTTC

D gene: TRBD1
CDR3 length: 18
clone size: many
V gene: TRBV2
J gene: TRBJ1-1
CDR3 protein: CASSRKPPGQGLSTEAFF
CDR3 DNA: TGTGCCAGCAGTCGGAAACCGCCGGGACAGGGGTTGAGCACTGAAGCTTTCTTT

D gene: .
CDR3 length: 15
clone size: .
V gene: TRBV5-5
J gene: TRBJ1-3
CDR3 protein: CASSLGRRPGNTIYF
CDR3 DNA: TGTGCCAGCAGCTTGGGACGGCGCCCTGGAAACACCATATATTTT

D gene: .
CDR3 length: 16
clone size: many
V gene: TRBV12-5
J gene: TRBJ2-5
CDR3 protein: CASGFGGMGRGETQYF
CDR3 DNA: TGTGCTAGTGGTTTTGGAGGGATGGGTCGCGGAGAGACCCAGTACTTC

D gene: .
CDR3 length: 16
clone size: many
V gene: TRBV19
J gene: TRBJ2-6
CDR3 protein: CASSVDRFGGANVLTF
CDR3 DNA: TGTGCCAGTAGTGTTGACAGGTTCGGAGGGGCCAACGTCCTGACTTTC

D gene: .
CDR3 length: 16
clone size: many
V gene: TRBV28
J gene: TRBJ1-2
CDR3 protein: CASSFPGAQINYGYTF
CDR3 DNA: TGTGCCAGCAGTTTCCCGGGGGCCCAGATTAACTATGGCTACACCTTC

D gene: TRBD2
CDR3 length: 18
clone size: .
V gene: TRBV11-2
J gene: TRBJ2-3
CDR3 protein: CASSSKFRLAGVSDTQYF
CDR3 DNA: TGTGCCAGCAGCTCTAAATTCCGACTAGCGGGAGTGTCAGATACGCAGTATTTT

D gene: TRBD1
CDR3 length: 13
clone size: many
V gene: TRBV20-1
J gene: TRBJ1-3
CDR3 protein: CSAKTGIGNTIYF
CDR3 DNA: TGCAGTGCGAAGACAGGGATTGGAAACACCATATATTTT

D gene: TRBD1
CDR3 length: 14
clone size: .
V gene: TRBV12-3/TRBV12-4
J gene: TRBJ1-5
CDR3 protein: CASRYQGVNQPQHF
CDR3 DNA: TGTGCCAGCAGGTACCAGGGGGTAAATCAGCCCCAGCATTTT

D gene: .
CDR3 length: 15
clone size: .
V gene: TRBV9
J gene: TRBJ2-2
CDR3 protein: CASSHNQVDTGELFF
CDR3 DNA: TGTGCCAGCAGCCACAACCAAGTCGACACCGGGGAGCTGTTTTTT

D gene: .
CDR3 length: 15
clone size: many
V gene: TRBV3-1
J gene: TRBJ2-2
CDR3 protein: CASSRGGANTGELFF
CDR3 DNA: TGTGCCAGCAGCCGAGGAGGGGCGAACACCGGGGAGCTGTTTTTT

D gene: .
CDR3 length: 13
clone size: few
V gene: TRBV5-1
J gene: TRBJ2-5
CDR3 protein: CASTVGREETQYF
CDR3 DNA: TGCGCCAGCACGGTAGGGCGGGAAGAGACCCAGTACTTC

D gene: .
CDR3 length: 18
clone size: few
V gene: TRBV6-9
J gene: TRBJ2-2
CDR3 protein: CASSYVPPRGGLAGELFF
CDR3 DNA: TGTGCCAGCAGTTACGTGCCCCCGAGAGGGGGATTGGCGGGGGAGCTGTTTTTT

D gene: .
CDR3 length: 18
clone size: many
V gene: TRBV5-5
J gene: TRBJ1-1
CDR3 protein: CASSLAPHLQGGNTEAFF
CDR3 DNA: TGTGCCAGCAGCTTGGCCCCCCACCTCCAGGGAGGGAACACTGAAGCTTTCTTT

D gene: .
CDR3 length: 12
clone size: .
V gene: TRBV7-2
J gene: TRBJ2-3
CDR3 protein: CASSLGVGTQYF
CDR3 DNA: TGTGCCAGCAGCTTGGGAGTTGGGACGCAGTATTTT

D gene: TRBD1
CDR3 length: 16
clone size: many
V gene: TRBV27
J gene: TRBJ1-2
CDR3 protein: CASSLTLVGGEDGYTF
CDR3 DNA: TGTGCCAGCAGTTTAACCCTCGTAGGGGGCGAGGATGGCTACACCTTC

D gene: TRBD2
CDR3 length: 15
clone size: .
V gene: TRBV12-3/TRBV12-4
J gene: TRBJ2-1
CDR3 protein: CASGESGSPYNEQFF
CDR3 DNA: TGTGCCAGCGGGGAGAGCGGGAGCCCCTACAATGAGCAGTTCTTC

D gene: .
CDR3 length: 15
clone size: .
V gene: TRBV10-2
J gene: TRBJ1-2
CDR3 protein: CASSEILRGPVSYTF
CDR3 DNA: TGCGCCAGCAGTGAAATCTTGCGGGGCCCGGTGAGCTACACCTTC

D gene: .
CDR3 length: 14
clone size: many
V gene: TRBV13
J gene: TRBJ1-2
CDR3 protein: CASPPGRSNYGYTF
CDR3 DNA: TGTGCCAGCCCCCCGGGACGGAGTAACTATGGCTACACCTTC

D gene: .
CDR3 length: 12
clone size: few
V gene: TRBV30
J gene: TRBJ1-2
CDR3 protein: CAKTEENYGYTF
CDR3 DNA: TGTGCCAAGACGGAGGAGAACTATGGCTACACCTTC

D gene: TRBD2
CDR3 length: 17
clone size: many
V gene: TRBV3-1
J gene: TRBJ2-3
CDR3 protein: CASSGNSGRRSTDTQYF
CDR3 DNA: TGTGCCAGCAGCGGAAATAGCGGGAGAAGGAGCACAGATACGCAGTATTTT

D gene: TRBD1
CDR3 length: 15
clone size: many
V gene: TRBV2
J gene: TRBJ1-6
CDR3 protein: CASSELATGVSPLHF
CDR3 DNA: TGTGCCAGCAGTGAATTGGCGACAGGGGTTTCACCCCTCCACTTT

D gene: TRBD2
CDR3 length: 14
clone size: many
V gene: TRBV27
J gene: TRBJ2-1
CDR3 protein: CASSSGLFNNEQFF
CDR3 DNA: TGTGCCAGCAGTTCGGGACTATTTAACAATGAGCAGTTCTTC